This section outlines one TCR beta chain sequence together with its context. Its antigen is as yet unknown. The CDR3 runs to 13 residues. The germline V gene has CDR1 GTSNPN and CDR2 SVGIG (reference sequence). V trimming: 4 bases; J trimming: 1 base; junction bases outside the gene matches: 1. The sample belongs to a study of shared clonotypes between healthy human individuals. The study's findings and limits: Represented diversity, genetic and exposure-history alike, was limited by few donors.

Profiling relied on immunoSEQ multiplex PCR, and the TCRdb table lists in-frame clones only, not all of them. The sample lists about 1.5 million clones, around 97% occurring once. The chain joins TRBV30 to TRBJ1-1, with 9 bases lining up with TRBD1. The sample comprised naive CD4+ T cells sorted from blood. Subset reported: CD45RA+ positively selected. The clonotype comes from a man aged 25 to 45 in good health. The CDR3 sequence is CAWTGQGNTEAFF. The CDR3 region has the DNA TGTGCCTGGACGGGACAGGGGAACACTGAAGCTTTCTTT.